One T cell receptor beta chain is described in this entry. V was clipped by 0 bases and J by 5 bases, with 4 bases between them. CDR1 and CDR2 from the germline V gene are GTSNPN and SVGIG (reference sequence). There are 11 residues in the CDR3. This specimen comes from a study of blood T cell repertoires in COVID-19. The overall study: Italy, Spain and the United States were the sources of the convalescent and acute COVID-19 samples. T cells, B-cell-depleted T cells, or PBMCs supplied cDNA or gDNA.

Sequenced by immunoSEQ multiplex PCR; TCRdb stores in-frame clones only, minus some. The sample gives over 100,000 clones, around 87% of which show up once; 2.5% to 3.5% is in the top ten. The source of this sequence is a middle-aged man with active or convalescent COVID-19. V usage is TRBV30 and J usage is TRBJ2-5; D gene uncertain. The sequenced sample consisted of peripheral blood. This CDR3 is CAWSVGETQYF. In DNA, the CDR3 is TGTGCCTGGAGTGTCGGGGAGACCCAGTACTTC.